This TCR beta chain came from a study of early T cells in non-severe SARS-CoV-2 infection. In the study overall: Chains from this unsorted whole-blood bulk RNA could not be paired. Broader study findings: CD4 and private specificities were missed by VDJdb matching, which favored anti-spike CD8 responses.

The TCR library protocol was used to attach unique molecular identifiers. These identifiers were attached to individual cDNA molecules. TCRdb reprocessed the 5' RACE reads via MiXCR and lists one record per CDR3 protein. The profile covers roughly 67,000 distinct CDR3 sequences, with approximately 11% appearing a single time and 6.4% taken by the ten largest. Trimming pared 4 bases from V and 12 bases from J, leaving 12 bases between. This CDR3 is 11 amino acids long. Per the germline V gene, CDR1 is MNHNS and CDR2 is SASEGT. Ten or more counts support this clonotype. Its antigen is unidentified. The chain carries TRBV6-1 and TRBJ1-1; D is perhaps TRBD1 (5 bases). The sequence derives from an adult who was a healthcare worker with PCR-confirmed SARS-CoV-2 infection or an uninfected control (not recorded which). Sequenced input: whole blood. The CDR3 DNA is TGTGCCAGCAGTGCGGGGAGGGGATCTTTCTTT. This translates into CASSAGRGSFF.